This section outlines one T cell receptor (beta chain) sequence together with its context. What it binds is not known. These data originate in a study of cytomegalovirus exposure and HLA in healthy donors. Study conclusions and caveats: Across all donors, roughly uniform sequencing depth was an assumption of the presence/absence analyses.

The CDR3 is 14 amino acids. Deletions cut 3 bases from V and 6 bases from J, with 15 bases between. From germline, CDR1 is SQVTM and CDR2 ANQGSEA. PCR was performed using 60 Vbeta and 13 Jbeta primers. Method: immunoSEQ multiplex PCR; TCRdb's copy keeps in-frame clones and lacks some. Among over 75,000 clones listed, around 80% were seen once. This clonotype was obtained from a male donor in good health and CMV-seropositive. Sequences were obtained from PBMCs. This chain uses TRBV29-1 with TRBJ2-1, with D possibly TRBD2 on 7 matching bases. This CDR3 reads CSVDPRGAINEQFF. In nucleotides, the CDR3 is TGCAGCGTTGATCCCCGGGGGGCCATCAATGAGCAGTTCTTC.